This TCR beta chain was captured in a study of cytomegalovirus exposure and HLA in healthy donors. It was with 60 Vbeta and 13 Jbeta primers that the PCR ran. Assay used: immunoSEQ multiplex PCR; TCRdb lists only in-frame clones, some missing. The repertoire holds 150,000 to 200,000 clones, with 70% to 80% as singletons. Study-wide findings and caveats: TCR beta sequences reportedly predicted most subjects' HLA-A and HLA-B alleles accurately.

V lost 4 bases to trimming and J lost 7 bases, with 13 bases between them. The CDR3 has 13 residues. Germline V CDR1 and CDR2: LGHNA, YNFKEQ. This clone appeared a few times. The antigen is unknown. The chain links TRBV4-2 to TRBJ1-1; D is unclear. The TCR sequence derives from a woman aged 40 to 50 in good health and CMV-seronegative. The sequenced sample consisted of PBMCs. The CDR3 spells CASSPKKAGEAFF. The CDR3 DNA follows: TGTGCCAGCAGCCCGAAGAAAGCCGGTGAAGCTTTCTTT.